This T cell receptor beta chain is drawn from a study of STAT5B mutations in CD4+ large granular lymphocyte leukemia. Overall study: The CDR3 'QG' motif was associated with a particular HLA allele among healthy donors.

Whole-study findings and limits: Top patient clones used TRBV06 genes more often: 8/27 versus 2/35 in controls. CD4-sorted patient repertoires seemed more clonal than healthy CD4+ repertoires. No patients shared main leukemic clonotypes, though 20% to 25% appeared at low frequency elsewhere.

On this clone itself: The antigen is undetermined.

The germline gives CDR1 SGHDT, CDR2 YYEEEE. Trimming cost V 4 bases and J 2 bases; bases outside gene matches: 6. This CDR3 has 15 amino acids. Clones were sequenced by immunoSEQ multiplex PCR, and TCRdb holds only the in-frame ones, with some missing. The sample has approximately 31,000 clones; less than 75% are singletons. Material for sequencing was CD4+ T cells from blood buffy coats. The TCR originated in a human donor in good health. The gene calls are TRBV5-6 and TRBJ2-5, with 9 nucleotides matching TRBD2. DNA of the CDR3: TGTGCCAGCAGCCCTACTAGCGGGTTTCAAGAGACCCAGTACTTC. Translation: CASSPTSGFQETQYF.